This TCR beta chain was retrieved from a study of CD8 T cells in ankylosing spondylitis. Quantitative 5'-RACE with molecular barcodes produced the TCR beta libraries. TCRdb re-analysed the 5' RACE reads in MiXCR, keeping a single row per CDR3 protein. Of 250,000 or so distinct CDR3 sequences listed, roughly a tenth are singletons. The receptor was isolated from a male donor with ankylosing spondylitis or in good health (not recorded which). The sequencing sample was made of blood, either unsorted or a sorted T cell fraction (not recorded which).

CDR3 sequence: CASSLGQGSYYEQYF. CDR3 DNA sequence: TGTGCCAGCAGCTTGGGACAGGGAAGTTACTACGAGCAGTACTTC. The chain couples TRBV5-4 to TRBJ2-7, with 7 bases that match TRBD1. The CDR3 length is 15 residues. CDR1 SGHNT and CDR2 YYREEE come from the germline V gene (reference sequence). Losses at the gene ends were 0 bases for V and 3 bases for J; bases not matched to a gene: 6.